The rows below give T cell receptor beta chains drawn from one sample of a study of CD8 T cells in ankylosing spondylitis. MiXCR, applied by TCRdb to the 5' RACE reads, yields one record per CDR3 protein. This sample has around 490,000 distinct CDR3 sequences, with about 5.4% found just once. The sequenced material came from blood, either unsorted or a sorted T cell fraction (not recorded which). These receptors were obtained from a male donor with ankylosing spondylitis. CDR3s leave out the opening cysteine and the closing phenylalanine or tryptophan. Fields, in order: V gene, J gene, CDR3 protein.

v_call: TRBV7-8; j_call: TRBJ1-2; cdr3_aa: ASSYLGRDNYGYT
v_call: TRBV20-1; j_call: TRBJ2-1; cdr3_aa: SARSPSGGSYNEQF
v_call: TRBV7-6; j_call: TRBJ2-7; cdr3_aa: ASSLLGSTGEQY
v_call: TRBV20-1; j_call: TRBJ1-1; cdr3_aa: SAPGRGGLAEAF
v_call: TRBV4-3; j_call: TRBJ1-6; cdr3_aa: ASSEGTGGNSPLH
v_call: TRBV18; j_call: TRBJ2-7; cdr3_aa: ASSALGERSYEQY
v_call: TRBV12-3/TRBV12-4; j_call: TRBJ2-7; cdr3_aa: ASSLMAGIFPYEQY
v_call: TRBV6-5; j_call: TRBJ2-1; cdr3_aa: ASRPLAPTYNEQF
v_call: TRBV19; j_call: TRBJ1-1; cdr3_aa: ASSRRQGNTEAF
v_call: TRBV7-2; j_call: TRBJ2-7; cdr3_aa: ASSLTPQGSYEQY
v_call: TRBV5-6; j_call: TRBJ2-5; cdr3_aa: ASSLGLPETQY
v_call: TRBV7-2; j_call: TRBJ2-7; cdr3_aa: ASSMGGASSYEQY
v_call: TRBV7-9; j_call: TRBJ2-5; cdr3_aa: ASGGTGRRETQY
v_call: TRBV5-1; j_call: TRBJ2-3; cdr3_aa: ASAELAGGYTDTQY
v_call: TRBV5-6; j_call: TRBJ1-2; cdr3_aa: ASSVQGAHGYT
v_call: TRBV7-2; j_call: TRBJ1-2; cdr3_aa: ASSSSGGVVGYT
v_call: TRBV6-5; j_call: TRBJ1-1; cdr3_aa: ASSYRRATEAF